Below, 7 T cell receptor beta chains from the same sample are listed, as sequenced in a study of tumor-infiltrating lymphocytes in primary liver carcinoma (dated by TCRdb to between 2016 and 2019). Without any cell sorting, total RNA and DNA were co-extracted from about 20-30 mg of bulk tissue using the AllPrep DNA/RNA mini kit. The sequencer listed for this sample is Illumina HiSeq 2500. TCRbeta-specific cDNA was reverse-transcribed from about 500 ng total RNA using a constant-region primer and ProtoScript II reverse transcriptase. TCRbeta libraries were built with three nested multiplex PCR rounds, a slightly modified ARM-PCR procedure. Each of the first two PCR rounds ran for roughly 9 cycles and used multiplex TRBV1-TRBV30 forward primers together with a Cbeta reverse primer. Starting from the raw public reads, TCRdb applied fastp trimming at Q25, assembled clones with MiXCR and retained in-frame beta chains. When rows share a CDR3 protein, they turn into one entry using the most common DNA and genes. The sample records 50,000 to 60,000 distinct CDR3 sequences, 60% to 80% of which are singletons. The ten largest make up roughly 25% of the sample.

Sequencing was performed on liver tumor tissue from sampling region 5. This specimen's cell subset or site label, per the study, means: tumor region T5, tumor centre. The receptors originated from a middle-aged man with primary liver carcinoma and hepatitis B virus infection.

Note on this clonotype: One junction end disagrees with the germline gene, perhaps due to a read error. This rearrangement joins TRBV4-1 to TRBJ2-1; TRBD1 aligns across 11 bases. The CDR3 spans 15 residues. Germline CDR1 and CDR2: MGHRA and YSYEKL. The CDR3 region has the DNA TGCGGCAGCAGCCAAGGACAGGGGGCTTGGAATGAGAAGTTCTTC. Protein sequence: CGSSQGQGAWNEKFF.

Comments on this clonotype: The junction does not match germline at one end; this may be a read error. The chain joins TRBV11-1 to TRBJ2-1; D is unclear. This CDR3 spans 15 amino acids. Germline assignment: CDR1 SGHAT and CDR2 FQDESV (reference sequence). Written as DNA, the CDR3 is TGCGCCAGCAGCCCCCGGGTGGACTCCTACAATGAGCAGTTCTTC. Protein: CASSPRVDSYNEQFF.

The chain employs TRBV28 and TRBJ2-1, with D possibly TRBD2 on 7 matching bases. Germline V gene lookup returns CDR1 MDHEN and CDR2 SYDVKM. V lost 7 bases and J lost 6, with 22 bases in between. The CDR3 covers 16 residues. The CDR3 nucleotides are TGTGCCAGCATCCACCCGGAGGGGGAGGGCTTCAATGAGCAGTTCTTC. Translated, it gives CASIHPEGEGFNEQFF. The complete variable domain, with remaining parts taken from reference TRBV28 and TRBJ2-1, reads DVKVTQSSRYLVKRTGEKVFLECVQDMDHENMFWYRQDPGLGLRLIYFSYDVKMKEKGDIPEGYSVSREKKERFSLILESASTNQTSMYLCASIHPEGEGFNEQFFGPGTRLTVL.

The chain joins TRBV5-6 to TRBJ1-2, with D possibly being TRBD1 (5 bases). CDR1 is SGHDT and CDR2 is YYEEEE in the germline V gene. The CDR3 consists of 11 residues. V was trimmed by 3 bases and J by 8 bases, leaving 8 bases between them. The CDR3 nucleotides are TGTGCCAGCAGCTCGAAGGGGGGCTACACCTTC. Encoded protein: CASSSKGGYTF. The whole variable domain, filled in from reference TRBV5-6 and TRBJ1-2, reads DAGVTQSPTHLIKTRGQQVTLRCSPKSGHDTVSWYQQALGQGPQFIFQYYEEEERQRGNFPDRFSGHQFPNYSSELNVNALLLGDSALYLCASSSKGGYTFGSGTRLTVV.

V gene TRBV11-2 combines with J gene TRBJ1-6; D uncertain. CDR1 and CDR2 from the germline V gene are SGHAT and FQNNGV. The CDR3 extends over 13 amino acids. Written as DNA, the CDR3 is TGTGTCAGGACGGGCGGAAATAATTCACCCCTCCACTTT. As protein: CVRTGGNNSPLHF.

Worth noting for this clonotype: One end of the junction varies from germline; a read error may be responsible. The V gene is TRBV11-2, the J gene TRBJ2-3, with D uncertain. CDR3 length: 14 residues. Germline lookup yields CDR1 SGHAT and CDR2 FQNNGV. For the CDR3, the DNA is TGTGCCGGCAGTCGCCAGGACGCCACAGATACGCAGTATTTT. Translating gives CAGSRQDATDTQYF.

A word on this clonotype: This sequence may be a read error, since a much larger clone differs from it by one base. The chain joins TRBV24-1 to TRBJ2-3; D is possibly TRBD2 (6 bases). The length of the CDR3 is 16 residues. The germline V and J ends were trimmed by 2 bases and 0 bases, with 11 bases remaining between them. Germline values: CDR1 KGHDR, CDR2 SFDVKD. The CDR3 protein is CATSDWSGASTDTQYF. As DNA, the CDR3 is TGTGCCACCAGTGATTGGTCGGGAGCTAGCACAGATACGCAGTATTTT.